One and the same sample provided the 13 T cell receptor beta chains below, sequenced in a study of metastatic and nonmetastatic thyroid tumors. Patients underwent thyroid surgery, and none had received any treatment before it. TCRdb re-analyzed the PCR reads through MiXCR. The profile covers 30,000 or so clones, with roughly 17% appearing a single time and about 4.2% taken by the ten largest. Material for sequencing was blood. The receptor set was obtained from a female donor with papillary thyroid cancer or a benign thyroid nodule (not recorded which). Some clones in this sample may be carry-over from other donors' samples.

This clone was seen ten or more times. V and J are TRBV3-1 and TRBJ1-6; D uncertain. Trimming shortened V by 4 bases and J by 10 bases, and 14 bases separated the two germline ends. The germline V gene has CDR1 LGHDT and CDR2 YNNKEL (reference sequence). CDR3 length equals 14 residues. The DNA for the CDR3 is TGTGCCAGCAGCCTACTTTCCGGGGTCTCACCCCTCCACTTT. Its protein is CASSLLSGVSPLHF. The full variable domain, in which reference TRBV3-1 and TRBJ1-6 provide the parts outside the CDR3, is DTAVSQTPKYLVTQMGNDKSIKCEQNLGHDTMYWYKQDSKKFLKIMFSYNNKELIINETVPNRFSPKSPDKAHLNLHINSLELGDSAVYFCASSLLSGVSPLHFGNGTRLTVT.

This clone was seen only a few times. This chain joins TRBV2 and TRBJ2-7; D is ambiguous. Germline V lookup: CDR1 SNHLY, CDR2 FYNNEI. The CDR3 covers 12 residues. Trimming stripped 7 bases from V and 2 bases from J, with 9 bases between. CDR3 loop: CASMALAYEQYF. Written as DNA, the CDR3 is TGTGCCAGCATGGCTTTGGCCTACGAGCAGTACTTC.

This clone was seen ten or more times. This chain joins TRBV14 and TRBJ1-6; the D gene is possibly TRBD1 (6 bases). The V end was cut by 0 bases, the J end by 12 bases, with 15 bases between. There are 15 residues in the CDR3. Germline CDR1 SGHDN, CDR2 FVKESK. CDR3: CASSQETGRGVPLHF. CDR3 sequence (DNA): TGTGCCAGCAGCCAAGAGACAGGCCGAGGGGTACCCCTCCACTTT.

CDR3 nucleotides: TGTGCCAGCAGTAGTGGTACCGACTACGAGCAGTACTTC. This gives the protein CASSSGTDYEQYF. V gene TRBV12-3 or TRBV12-4 combines with J gene TRBJ2-7; D is ambiguous. V was clipped by 5 bases and J by 3 bases, with 11 bases between them. CDR3 size: 13 residues.

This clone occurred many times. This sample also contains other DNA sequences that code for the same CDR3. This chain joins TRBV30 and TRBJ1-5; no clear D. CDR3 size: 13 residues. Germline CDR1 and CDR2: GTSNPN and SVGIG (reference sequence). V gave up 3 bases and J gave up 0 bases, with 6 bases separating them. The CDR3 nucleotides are TGTGCCTGGAGCCAAAATAGCAATCAGCCCCAGCATTTT. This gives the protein CAWSQNSNQPQHF. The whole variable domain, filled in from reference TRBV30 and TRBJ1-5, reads SQTIHQWPATLVQPVGSPLSLECTVEGTSNPNLYWYRQAAGRGLQLLFYSVGIGQISSEVPQNLSASRPQDRQFILSSKKLLLSDSGFYLCAWSQNSNQPQHFGDGTRLSIL.

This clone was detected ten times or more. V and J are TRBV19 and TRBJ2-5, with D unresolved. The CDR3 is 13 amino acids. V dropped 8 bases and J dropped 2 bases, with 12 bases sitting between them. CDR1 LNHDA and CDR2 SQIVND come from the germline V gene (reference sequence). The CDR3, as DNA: TGTGCCAGTGGAGTGCTGGCACAAGAGACCCAGTACTTC. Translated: CASGVLAQETQYF.

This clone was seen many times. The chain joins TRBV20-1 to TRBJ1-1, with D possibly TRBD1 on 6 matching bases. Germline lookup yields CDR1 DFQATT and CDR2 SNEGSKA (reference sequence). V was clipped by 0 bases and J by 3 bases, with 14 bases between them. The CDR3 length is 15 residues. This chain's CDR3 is CSARDWEGGDTEAFF. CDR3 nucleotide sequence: TGCAGTGCTAGAGATTGGGAGGGGGGGGACACTGAAGCTTTCTTT.

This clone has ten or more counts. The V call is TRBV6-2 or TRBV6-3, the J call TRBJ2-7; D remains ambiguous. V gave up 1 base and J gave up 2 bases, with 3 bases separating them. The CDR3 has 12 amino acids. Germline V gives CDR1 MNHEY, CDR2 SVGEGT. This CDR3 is CASSYLAYEQYF. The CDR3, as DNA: TGTGCCAGCAGTTACTTAGCCTACGAGCAGTACTTC.

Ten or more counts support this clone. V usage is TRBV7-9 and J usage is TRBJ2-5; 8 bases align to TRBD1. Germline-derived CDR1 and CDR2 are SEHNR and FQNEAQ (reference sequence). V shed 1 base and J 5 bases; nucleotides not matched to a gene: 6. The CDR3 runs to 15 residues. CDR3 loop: CASSLVLGDRETQYF. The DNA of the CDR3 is TGTGCCAGCAGCTTAGTTTTGGGGGACAGGGAGACCCAGTACTTC.

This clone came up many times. The CDR3 loop is CASSLGQGSLTDTQYF. CDR3 in DNA: TGCGCCAGCAGCCTGGGACAGGGGAGTCTCACAGATACGCAGTATTTT. The rearrangement joins TRBV5-1 to TRBJ2-3, with TRBD1 identical over 10 bases. This CDR3 is 16 amino acids long. Germline V gene data show CDR1 as SGHRS and CDR2 as YFSETQ. J gave up 2 bases and V 4 bases, and 7 bases lay outside the gene matches.

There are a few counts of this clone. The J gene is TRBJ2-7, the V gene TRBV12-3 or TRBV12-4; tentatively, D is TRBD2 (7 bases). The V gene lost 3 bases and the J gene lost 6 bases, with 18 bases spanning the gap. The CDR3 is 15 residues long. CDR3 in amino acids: CASSFFQGGAGEQYF. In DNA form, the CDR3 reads TGTGCCAGCAGTTTCTTCCAAGGGGGGGCAGGCGAGCAGTACTTC.

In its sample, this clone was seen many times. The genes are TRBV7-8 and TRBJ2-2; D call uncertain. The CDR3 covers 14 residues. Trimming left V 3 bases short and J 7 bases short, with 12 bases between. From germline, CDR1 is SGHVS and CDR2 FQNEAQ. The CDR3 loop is CASSFTPRVGELFF. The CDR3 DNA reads TGTGCCAGCAGCTTCACTCCACGAGTCGGGGAGCTGTTTTTT. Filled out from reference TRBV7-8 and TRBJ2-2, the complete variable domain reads GAGVSQSPRYKVAKRGQDVALRCDPISGHVSLFWYQQALGQGPEFLTYFQNEAQLDKSGLPSDRFFAERPEGSVSTLKIQRTQQEDSAVYLCASSFTPRVGELFFGEGSRLTVL.

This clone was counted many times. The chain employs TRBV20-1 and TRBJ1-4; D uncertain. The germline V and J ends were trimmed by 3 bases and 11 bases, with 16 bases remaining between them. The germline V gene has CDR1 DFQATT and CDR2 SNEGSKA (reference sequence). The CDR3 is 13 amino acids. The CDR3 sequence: CSASPPPYEKLFF. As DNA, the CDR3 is TGCAGTGCTAGTCCACCCCCTTACGAGAAACTGTTTTTT.